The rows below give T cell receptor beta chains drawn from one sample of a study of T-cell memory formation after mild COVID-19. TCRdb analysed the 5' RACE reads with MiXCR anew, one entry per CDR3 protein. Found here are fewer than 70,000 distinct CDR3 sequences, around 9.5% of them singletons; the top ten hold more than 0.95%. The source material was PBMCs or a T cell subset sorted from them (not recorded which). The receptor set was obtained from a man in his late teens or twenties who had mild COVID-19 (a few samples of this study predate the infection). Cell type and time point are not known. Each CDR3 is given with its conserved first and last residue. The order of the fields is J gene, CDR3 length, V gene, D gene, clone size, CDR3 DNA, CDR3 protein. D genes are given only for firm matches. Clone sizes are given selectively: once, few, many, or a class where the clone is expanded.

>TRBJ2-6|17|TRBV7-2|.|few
TGTGCCAGCAGCTTAGGCGGGGTTAAGTCTGGGGCCAACGTCCTGACTTTC
CASSLGGVKSGANVLTF
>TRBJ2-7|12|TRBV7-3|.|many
TGTGCCAGATTACCGGGAGATTACGAGCAGTACTTC
CARLPGDYEQYF
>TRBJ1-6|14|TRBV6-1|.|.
TGTGCCAGCAGTGAGTTCGGAACTAATTCACCCCTCCACTTT
CASSEFGTNSPLHF
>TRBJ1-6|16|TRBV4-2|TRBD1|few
TGTGCCAGCAGCCAATTGGGACAGCTGTCTAGTTCACCCCTCCACTTT
CASSQLGQLSSSPLHF
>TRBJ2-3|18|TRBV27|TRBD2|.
TGTGCCAGCAGTTCCGGACTAGCGGGGGGCTGGGGGATGGATACGCAGTATTTT
CASSSGLAGGWGMDTQYF
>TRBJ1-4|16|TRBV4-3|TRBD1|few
TGCGCCAGCAGCCGCCTCACAGGGGGCATGGATGAAAAACTGTTTTTT
CASSRLTGGMDEKLFF
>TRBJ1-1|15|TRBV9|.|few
TGTGCCAGCAGCCCTAAGGGGGGCGCGAACACTGAAGCTTTCTTT
CASSPKGGANTEAFF
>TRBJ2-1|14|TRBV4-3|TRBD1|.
TGCGCCAGCAGCCAAGATCAGGGGGCGGGTGAGCAGTTCTTC
CASSQDQGAGEQFF
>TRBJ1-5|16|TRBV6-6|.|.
TGTGCCAGCAGTTCTTCTTGGGGGGACAGCAATCAGCCCCAGCATTTT
CASSSSWGDSNQPQHF
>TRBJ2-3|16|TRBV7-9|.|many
TGTGCCAGCAGCCCCCCCGGACAGACGAGCACAGATACGCAGTATTTT
CASSPPGQTSTDTQYF
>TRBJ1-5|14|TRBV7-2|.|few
TGTGCCAGCAGCGTCAGGGGAGTCGAGCAGCCCCAGCATTTT
CASSVRGVEQPQHF
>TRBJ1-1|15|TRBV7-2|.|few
TGTGCCAGCAGCTTAGATTGGGGGGGCTTCACTGAAGCTTTCTTT
CASSLDWGGFTEAFF
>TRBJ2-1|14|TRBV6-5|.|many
TGTGCCAGCAGTTACTCGATTAATTGGAATGAGCAGTTCTTC
CASSYSINWNEQFF
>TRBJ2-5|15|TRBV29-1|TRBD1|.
TGCAGCGTTGAAGGGGGCAGGGGGCAGGGAGAGACCCAGTACTTC
CSVEGGRGQGETQYF
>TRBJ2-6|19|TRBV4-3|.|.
TGCGCCAGCAGCCGGTACGGACGGATCTCACCGTCCGGGGCCAACGTCCTGACTTTC
CASSRYGRISPSGANVLTF
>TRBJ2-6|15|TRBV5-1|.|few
TGCGCCAGCAGCCCGGAAGTGGCCGGGGCCAACGTCCTGACTTTC
CASSPEVAGANVLTF
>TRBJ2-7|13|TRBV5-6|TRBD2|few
TGTGCCAGCAGCTTTGGGAGGGAGTACGAGCAGTACTTC
CASSFGREYEQYF
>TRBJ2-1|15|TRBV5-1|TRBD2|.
TGCGCCAGCAGCCGGGGCGGGACTAGTAGTAATGAGCAGTTCTTC
CASSRGGTSSNEQFF
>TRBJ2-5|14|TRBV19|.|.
TGTGCCAGTAGTGTTACAGGGTCTGAAGAGACCCAGTACTTC
CASSVTGSEETQYF
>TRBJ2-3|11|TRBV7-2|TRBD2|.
TGTGCCAGCCGGGAGGTAGATACGCAGTATTTT
CASREVDTQYF
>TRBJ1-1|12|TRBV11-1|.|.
TGTGCCAGCGTCCCGCAGAACACTGAAGCTTTCTTT
CASVPQNTEAFF
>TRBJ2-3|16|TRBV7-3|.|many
TGTGCCAGCAGCCTCCCCGCCACGGGTACCACAGATACGCAGTATTTT
CASSLPATGTTDTQYF
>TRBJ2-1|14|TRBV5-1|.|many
TGCGCCAGCAGCTTGGGGGACCTCCACAATGAGCAGTTCTTC
CASSLGDLHNEQFF
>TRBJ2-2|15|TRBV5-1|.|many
TGCGCCAGCAGCTTGGCCGGCCTATTCACCGGGGAGCTGTTTTTT
CASSLAGLFTGELFF
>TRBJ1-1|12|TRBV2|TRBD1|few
TGTGCCAGCAGTGGACAGGGGGAAAGAGCTTTCTTT
CASSGQGERAFF
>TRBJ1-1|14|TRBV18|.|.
TGTGCCAGCTCACCAGTTAGGGCGAACACTGAAGCTTTCTTT
CASSPVRANTEAFF
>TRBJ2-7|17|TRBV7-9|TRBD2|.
TGTGCCAGCAGCTCCCCCCCTGGCGGGGGGTTGATAAGCGAGCAGTACTTC
CASSSPPGGGLISEQYF
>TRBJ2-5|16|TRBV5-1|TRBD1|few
TGCGCCAGCAGCTTGGGAGGGGGCATGGGTCAAGAGACCCAGTACTTC
CASSLGGGMGQETQYF
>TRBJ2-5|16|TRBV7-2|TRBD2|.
TGTGCCAGCAGCTTAGTACGACTAGCCTCCGGGGAGACCCAGTACTTC
CASSLVRLASGETQYF
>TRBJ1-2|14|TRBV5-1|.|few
TGCGCCAGCAGCTTGGTACAGTCTAACTATGGCTACACCTTC
CASSLVQSNYGYTF
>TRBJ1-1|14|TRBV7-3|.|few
TGTGCCAGCAGCTCCGGACGGCTGAACACTGAAGCTTTCTTT
CASSSGRLNTEAFF
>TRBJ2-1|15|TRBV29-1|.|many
TGCAGCGTTGGCCGAAGGGCCCTAGGCGCCCATGAGCAGTTCTTC
CSVGRRALGAHEQFF
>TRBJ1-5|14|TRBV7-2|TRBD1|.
TGTGCCAGCAGCTTGAACAGGGGGGAACAGCCCCAGCATTTT
CASSLNRGEQPQHF
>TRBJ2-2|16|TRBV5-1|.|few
TGCGCCAGCAGCCCGGACACAAGTTCGGTCACCGGGGAGCTGTTTTTT
CASSPDTSSVTGELFF
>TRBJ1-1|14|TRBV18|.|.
TGTGCCAGCTCACCTTATGCGGAGAACACTGAAGCTTTCTTT
CASSPYAENTEAFF
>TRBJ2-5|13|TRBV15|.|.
TGTGCCACCAGCAGGAGCTCGGAAGAGACCCAGTACTTC
CATSRSSEETQYF
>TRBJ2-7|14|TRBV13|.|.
TGTGCCAGCAGCCCGAGCCTCTTAAGGAGGGAGCAGTACTTC
CASSPSLLRREQYF
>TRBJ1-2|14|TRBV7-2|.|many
TGTGCCAGCAGCTTAATAGGACAGAGCTATGGCTACACCTTC
CASSLIGQSYGYTF
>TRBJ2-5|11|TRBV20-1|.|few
TGCAGTGCCGTGCCCGGGGAGACCCAGTACTTC
CSAVPGETQYF
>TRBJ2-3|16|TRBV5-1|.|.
TGCGCCAGCAGCTTCGGGTCGTCCTCTAGCACAGATACGCAGTATTTT
CASSFGSSSSTDTQYF
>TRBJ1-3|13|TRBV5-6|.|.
TGTGCCAGCAGTCCGGGGATAAGGAACACCATATATTTT
CASSPGIRNTIYF
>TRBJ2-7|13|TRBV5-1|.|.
TGCGCCAGCAGCTTGTTATCTGGGGTCGAGCAGTACTTC
CASSLLSGVEQYF
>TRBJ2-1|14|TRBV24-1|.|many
TGTGCCACTTCCCACGGGGGATCATACAATGAGCAGTTCTTC
CATSHGGSYNEQFF
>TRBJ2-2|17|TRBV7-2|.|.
TGTGCCAGCAGCTTAGGGGACTTCGGGGGCCGGACCGGGGAGCTGTTTTTT
CASSLGDFGGRTGELFF
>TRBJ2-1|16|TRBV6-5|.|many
TGTGCCAGCAGTTCGGGGACCACCTCAGGGTACAATGAGCAGTTCTTC
CASSSGTTSGYNEQFF
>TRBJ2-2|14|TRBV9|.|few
TGTGCCAGCAGCGTTTCGAAGGGCCCCGGGGAGCTGTTTTTT
CASSVSKGPGELFF
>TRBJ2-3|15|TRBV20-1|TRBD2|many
TGCAGTGCTGCGGGACTAGCGGGGGGCACAGATACGCAGTATTTT
CSAAGLAGGTDTQYF